This TCR beta chain was recorded in a study of CD8 T cells in ankylosing spondylitis. There are 14 residues in the CDR3. MiXCR, run by TCRdb on the 5' RACE reads, gives a single entry per CDR3 protein. The sample lists roughly 260,000 distinct CDR3 sequences, 15% to 25% occurring once. The clonotype was recovered from a male donor with ankylosing spondylitis or in good health (not recorded which). Sequencing was carried out using blood, either unsorted or a sorted T cell fraction (not recorded which). This sequence joins TRBV21-1 and TRBJ1-1; TRBD1 is taken as the D call from the table, unchecked against the DNA. TRBV21-1 is marked as a pseudogene. The CDR3 loop reads CASSNPGLNTEAFF. In DNA form, the CDR3 reads TGTGCCAGCAGCAACCCGGGACTGAACACTGAAGCTTTCTTT.